This TCR beta chain was documented in a study of tumor-infiltrating lymphocytes in primary liver carcinoma. Study background: Samples returned roughly 3.65 to 7.5 million productive TCRbeta reads, a yield that was similar across tissue types. Broader study findings: Researchers found tumor-adjacent and tumor-blood pairs overlapped less than tumor region pairs. A fraction of only about 7-25% of top clones appeared in all five tumor regions.

Between 20 and 30 mg of unsorted bulk tissue served as the source from which RNA and DNA were co-extracted. Those patients suffered from chronic HBV infection and were treatment-naive. Trimming left V 4 bases short and J 4 bases short, with 10 bases between. CDR3 length equals 13 residues. Looked up from germline, CDR1 is KGHSH and CDR2 is LQKENI. As for this clonotype: Its antigen is not known.

With a constant-region primer, TCR beta cDNA was made from 450 to 500 ng of total RNA. Three rounds of nested multiplex PCR with slightly modified ARM-PCR produced TCR beta libraries. Each of the first two PCR rounds ran approximately 11 cycles with TRBV1-TRBV30 forward and C-beta reverse primers. TCRdb processed the multiplex PCR reads anew with MiXCR; each CDR3 protein has one entry. The sample lists 99,000 or so distinct CDR3 sequences, roughly 80% seen once, with around 21% in the top ten. Sequenced input: liver tumor tissue from sampling region 3. The sample's subset: tumor region T3, left-lateral pole. V is TRBV18 and J is TRBJ2-5; D uncertain. This receptor was identified in a man aged 35 to 55 with primary liver carcinoma and hepatitis B virus infection. The DNA for the CDR3 is TGTGCCAGCTCACGACGCTTCAGAGAGACCCAGTACTTC. Translated: CASSRRFRETQYF.